This T cell receptor beta chain was recovered during a study of T cell responses to AZD1222 COVID-19 vaccine. Data came from immunoSEQ multiplex PCR; TCRdb stores just in-frame clones and leaves some out. The data show about 130,000 clones, about four fifths seen once. Of note for this clone: Its antigen is still unknown.

Study conclusions and caveats: Unmutated variant regions reportedly attract nearly half of all spike-specific TCRs.

Trimming took off 3 bases at V and 1 base at J, with 6 bases between the two ends. This CDR3 has 13 amino acids. The sequence was obtained from an adult in good health. The source material was peripheral blood, sampled on day 0 of AZD1222 vaccination. The chain employs TRBV12-3 or TRBV12-4 and TRBJ1-1, with D possibly TRBD1 on 5 matching bases. The CDR3 nucleotides read TGTGCCAGCAGTTTTAGGGGGAACACTGAAGCTTTCTTT. Protein product: CASSFRGNTEAFF.